The rows below give T cell receptor beta chains drawn from one sample of a study of neoadjuvant anti-PD-1 for oral cavity cancer. The table came from immunoSEQ multiplex PCR; TCRdb's copy has only in-frame clones and leaves some out. The repertoire holds under 85,000 clones, with approximately 84% as singletons. The material sequenced was PBMCs, taken before nivolumab (anti-PD-1) treatment. The source of these receptors is a person between 40 and 85 years old with oral cavity squamous cell carcinoma. CDR3s include the opening cysteine and the closing phenylalanine or tryptophan. The D gene is left open where the match is weak. Clone size, where shown, is once, few, many, or a class for clones that have expanded.

j_gene: TRBJ1-4
abundance: once
d_gene: TRBD1
len: 18
v_gene: TRBV10-2
CDR3nt: TGCGCCAGCAGTGGGGCGGACAGGCATCAAGGGGGAAATGAAAAACTGTTTTTT
CDR3aa: CASSGADRHQGGNEKLFF

j_gene: TRBJ2-7
abundance: .
d_gene: .
len: 11
v_gene: TRBV18
CDR3nt: TGTGCCAGCTCACTGACCAACGAGCAGTACTTC
CDR3aa: CASSLTNEQYF

j_gene: TRBJ1-1
abundance: .
d_gene: .
len: 14
v_gene: TRBV6-5
CDR3nt: TGTGCCAGCAGTCCTACAGGGATGAACACTGAAGCTTTCTTT
CDR3aa: CASSPTGMNTEAFF

j_gene: TRBJ1-1
abundance: .
d_gene: .
len: 13
v_gene: TRBV2
CDR3nt: TGTGCCAGCATCCCGGGACAGAACACTGAAGCTTTCTTT
CDR3aa: CASIPGQNTEAFF

j_gene: TRBJ2-5
abundance: .
d_gene: .
len: 14
v_gene: TRBV2
CDR3nt: TGTGCCAGCAGTGCGTCGGGTCCCCAAGAGACCCAGTACTTC
CDR3aa: CASSASGPQETQYF

j_gene: TRBJ2-1
abundance: .
d_gene: TRBD2
len: 16
v_gene: TRBV25-1
CDR3nt: TGTGCCAGCAGTGATCCCCTAGCGGGAGATCCCAATGAGCAGTTCTTC
CDR3aa: CASSDPLAGDPNEQFF

j_gene: TRBJ2-2
abundance: .
d_gene: .
len: 14
v_gene: TRBV5-6
CDR3nt: TGTGCCAGCAGCTTGGGGATACAGTCCGGGGAGCTGTTTTTT
CDR3aa: CASSLGIQSGELFF

j_gene: TRBJ2-1
abundance: .
d_gene: .
len: 15
v_gene: TRBV6-1
CDR3nt: TGTGCCACCGATCTCGGACAGCTCTCTTACAATGAGCAGTTCTTC
CDR3aa: CATDLGQLSYNEQFF

j_gene: TRBJ2-5
abundance: .
d_gene: TRBD1
len: 14
v_gene: TRBV25-1
CDR3nt: TGTGCCAGCAGTGAGACAGGGCCGGGAGAGACCCAGTACTTC
CDR3aa: CASSETGPGETQYF

j_gene: TRBJ1-1
abundance: few
d_gene: .
len: 13
v_gene: TRBV5-4
CDR3nt: TGTGCCAGCAGCAGCCGGGACCACACTGAAGCTTTCTTT
CDR3aa: CASSSRDHTEAFF

j_gene: TRBJ2-3
abundance: .
d_gene: .
len: 14
v_gene: TRBV5-6
CDR3nt: TGTGCCAGCAGCTTGGTGGATGGAACTCATACGCAGTATTTT
CDR3aa: CASSLVDGTHTQYF

j_gene: TRBJ2-1
abundance: once
d_gene: .
len: 15
v_gene: TRBV28
CDR3nt: TGTGCCAGCAGTCTCGGGCAGCGGGTAAACAATGAGCAGTTCTTC
CDR3aa: CASSLGQRVNNEQFF

j_gene: TRBJ2-7
abundance: .
d_gene: .
len: 16
v_gene: TRBV5-1
CDR3nt: TGCGCCAGCAGCTTTTCTTCCAGCGCGGCTCCTTTCGAGCAGTACTTC
CDR3aa: CASSFSSSAAPFEQYF

j_gene: TRBJ2-2
abundance: once
d_gene: .
len: 13
v_gene: TRBV30
CDR3nt: TGTGCCCGCCAGGGCGGGGATACCGGGGAGCTGTTTTTT
CDR3aa: CARQGGDTGELFF

j_gene: TRBJ2-5
abundance: .
d_gene: .
len: 8
v_gene: TRBV23-1
CDR3nt: TGCGCCAGCAGGGCCCTGTACTTC
CDR3aa: CASRALYF

j_gene: TRBJ1-5
abundance: .
d_gene: .
len: 14
v_gene: TRBV7-9
CDR3nt: TGTGCCAGCAGCTTACCCGGGGGCAATCAGCCCCAGCATTTT
CDR3aa: CASSLPGGNQPQHF

j_gene: TRBJ2-1
abundance: .
d_gene: .
len: 13
v_gene: TRBV5-1
CDR3nt: TGCGCCAGCAGCTGGACGTCTAACAATGAGCAGTTCTTC
CDR3aa: CASSWTSNNEQFF

j_gene: TRBJ2-7
abundance: .
d_gene: .
len: 12
v_gene: TRBV27
CDR3nt: TGTGCCAGCAGTTATAATGGGGGCGAGCAGTACTTC
CDR3aa: CASSYNGGEQYF

j_gene: TRBJ1-1
abundance: few
d_gene: .
len: 14
v_gene: TRBV7-9
CDR3nt: TGTGCCAGCAGCTTAGGTCCAGGGTCGGCTGAAGCTTTCTTT
CDR3aa: CASSLGPGSAEAFF

j_gene: TRBJ2-3
abundance: .
d_gene: .
len: 12
v_gene: TRBV7-8
CDR3nt: TGTGCCAGCAGCCCTACAACAGATACGCAGTATTTT
CDR3aa: CASSPTTDTQYF

j_gene: TRBJ2-3
abundance: .
d_gene: .
len: 15
v_gene: TRBV19
CDR3nt: TGTGCCAGTAGTATCGACAGGTTTGGTGGAGATACGCAGTATTTT
CDR3aa: CASSIDRFGGDTQYF

j_gene: TRBJ1-2
abundance: few
d_gene: .
len: 14
v_gene: TRBV28
CDR3nt: TGTGCCAGCGTCCCCGGGGACAAGGGGTATGGCTACACCTTC
CDR3aa: CASVPGDKGYGYTF

j_gene: TRBJ1-2
abundance: .
d_gene: TRBD1
len: 11
v_gene: TRBV6-6
CDR3nt: TGTGCCAGCAGAGACAGGGATGGCTACACCTTC
CDR3aa: CASRDRDGYTF

j_gene: TRBJ2-1
abundance: .
d_gene: .
len: 15
v_gene: TRBV25-1
CDR3nt: TGTGCCAGCAGTGTCGCGGGGAGCTCCTACAATGAGCAGTTCTTC
CDR3aa: CASSVAGSSYNEQFF

j_gene: TRBJ2-7
abundance: .
d_gene: .
len: 14
v_gene: TRBV28
CDR3nt: TGTGCCAGCAGTTCCCCCGGCGAGACCTACGAGCAGTACTTC
CDR3aa: CASSSPGETYEQYF

j_gene: TRBJ2-7
abundance: .
d_gene: .
len: 13
v_gene: TRBV9
CDR3nt: TGTGCCAGCAGTCCCACCCTGGGCTACGAGCAGTACTTC
CDR3aa: CASSPTLGYEQYF

j_gene: TRBJ2-1
abundance: .
d_gene: .
len: 12
v_gene: TRBV27
CDR3nt: TGTGCCAGCAGCCAGATTAACAATGAGCAGTTCTTC
CDR3aa: CASSQINNEQFF

j_gene: TRBJ2-4
abundance: .
d_gene: .
len: 14
v_gene: TRBV27
CDR3nt: TGTGCCAGCAGTTTGGCCGGAGCCAAAAACATTCAGTACTTC
CDR3aa: CASSLAGAKNIQYF

j_gene: TRBJ2-7
abundance: many
d_gene: .
len: 13
v_gene: TRBV6-5
CDR3nt: TGTGCCAGCACCAAACGGGGCGGCTACGAGCAGTACTTC
CDR3aa: CASTKRGGYEQYF

j_gene: TRBJ2-7
abundance: .
d_gene: TRBD1
len: 13
v_gene: TRBV6-5
CDR3nt: TGTGCCAGCAGGCGACAGGGCTCCTACGAGCAGTACTTC
CDR3aa: CASRRQGSYEQYF

j_gene: TRBJ2-5
abundance: few
d_gene: .
len: 15
v_gene: TRBV27
CDR3nt: TGTGCCAGCAGTTTCTGGGGAGGGGGCAGCGAGACCCAGTACTTC
CDR3aa: CASSFWGGGSETQYF

j_gene: TRBJ1-1
abundance: .
d_gene: .
len: 15
v_gene: TRBV6-5
CDR3nt: TGTGCCAGCAGTTCCCGGACCTTACTTAACACTGAAGCTTTCTTT
CDR3aa: CASSSRTLLNTEAFF

j_gene: TRBJ2-3
abundance: .
d_gene: .
len: 11
v_gene: TRBV20-1
CDR3nt: TGCAGTGCTAGCACACCTAATACGCAGTATTTT
CDR3aa: CSASTPNTQYF

j_gene: TRBJ2-1
abundance: .
d_gene: TRBD1
len: 16
v_gene: TRBV7-2
CDR3nt: TGTGCCAGCAGCTGGCCCCCGGGACAGGTTTACAATGAGCAGTTCTTC
CDR3aa: CASSWPPGQVYNEQFF

j_gene: TRBJ2-6
abundance: .
d_gene: .
len: 14
v_gene: TRBV28
CDR3nt: TGTGCCAGCCTTCACGCTGCTGGGGCCAACGTCCTGACTTTC
CDR3aa: CASLHAAGANVLTF

j_gene: TRBJ2-7
abundance: .
d_gene: TRBD2
len: 16
v_gene: TRBV30
CDR3nt: TGTGCCTTAGAACACCGGACTAGCGGGTTTTCCTACGAGCAGTACTTC
CDR3aa: CALEHRTSGFSYEQYF

j_gene: TRBJ1-1
abundance: .
d_gene: .
len: 13
v_gene: TRBV27
CDR3nt: TGTGCCAGCAGCCTGGGGCCGAACACTGAAGCTTTCTTT
CDR3aa: CASSLGPNTEAFF

j_gene: TRBJ1-3
abundance: once
d_gene: TRBD1
len: 14
v_gene: TRBV30
CDR3nt: TGTGCCTGCCCAGACAGGGGAGGCGGAAACACCATATATTTT
CDR3aa: CACPDRGGGNTIYF

j_gene: TRBJ2-2
abundance: .
d_gene: .
len: 13
v_gene: TRBV6-5
CDR3nt: TGTGCCAGCAACTCAGGGAGGACCGGGGAGCTGTTTTTT
CDR3aa: CASNSGRTGELFF

j_gene: TRBJ1-2
abundance: .
d_gene: TRBD1
len: 18
v_gene: TRBV6-1
CDR3nt: TGTGCCAGCAGTGGCCCCCGGGACAGGGGGCGGCTTTGGTATGGCTACACCTTC
CDR3aa: CASSGPRDRGRLWYGYTF

j_gene: TRBJ2-7
abundance: .
d_gene: .
len: 15
v_gene: TRBV6-1
CDR3nt: TGTGCCAGCAGTGAAGGGTATGGGGGCGCCTACGAGCAGTACTTC
CDR3aa: CASSEGYGGAYEQYF

j_gene: TRBJ2-7
abundance: .
d_gene: TRBD1
len: 15
v_gene: TRBV6-1
CDR3nt: TGTGCCAGCAGCCTAAGGACAGGGGGAGGGTACGAGCAGTACTTC
CDR3aa: CASSLRTGGGYEQYF

j_gene: TRBJ2-5
abundance: .
d_gene: .
len: 15
v_gene: TRBV6-5
CDR3nt: TGTGCCAGCAGTTACTTGGGAGGAGGAGAAGAGACCCAGTACTTC
CDR3aa: CASSYLGGGEETQYF

j_gene: TRBJ1-5
abundance: .
d_gene: TRBD1
len: 15
v_gene: TRBV2
CDR3nt: TGTGCCAGCAGCCAGGAGGGACAGGGAGGTCAGCCCCAGCATTTT
CDR3aa: CASSQEGQGGQPQHF

j_gene: TRBJ2-7
abundance: many
d_gene: TRBD1
len: 13
v_gene: TRBV6-1
CDR3nt: TGTGCCAGCATTGGGACAGGTTTCGGCGAGCAGTACTTC
CDR3aa: CASIGTGFGEQYF

j_gene: TRBJ2-1
abundance: .
d_gene: .
len: 14
v_gene: TRBV27
CDR3nt: TGTGCCAGCAGCCGGCCAGGGTACGACAATGAGCAGTTCTTC
CDR3aa: CASSRPGYDNEQFF

j_gene: TRBJ2-7
abundance: .
d_gene: TRBD2
len: 14
v_gene: TRBV2
CDR3nt: TGTGCCAGCAGACTGACTAGCGGGACCTACGAGCAGTACTTC
CDR3aa: CASRLTSGTYEQYF

j_gene: TRBJ1-2
abundance: .
d_gene: TRBD1
len: 16
v_gene: TRBV6-1
CDR3nt: TGTGCCAGCAGTGAATACGAGACAGGGGGAGGGTATGGCTACACCTTC
CDR3aa: CASSEYETGGGYGYTF

j_gene: TRBJ2-7
abundance: few
d_gene: TRBD1
len: 19
v_gene: TRBV7-9
CDR3nt: TGTGCCAGCAGCCCACCTCGGGACAGGGGGACTTTGAGCTCCTACGAGCAGTACTTC
CDR3aa: CASSPPRDRGTLSSYEQYF

j_gene: TRBJ2-2
abundance: .
d_gene: .
len: 15
v_gene: TRBV4-1
CDR3nt: TGCGCCAGCAGCGACCTCCGAGGACGGGGCGGGGAGCTGTTTTTT
CDR3aa: CASSDLRGRGGELFF

j_gene: TRBJ2-7
abundance: .
d_gene: .
len: 16
v_gene: TRBV18
CDR3nt: TGTGCCAGCTCACCTCTATTGGCCGGGTTGTCCTACGAGCAGTACTTC
CDR3aa: CASSPLLAGLSYEQYF

j_gene: TRBJ1-5
abundance: .
d_gene: TRBD1
len: 15
v_gene: TRBV11-2
CDR3nt: TGTGCCAGCAGCCCTGGGACAGGGTATGGTCAGCCCCAGCATTTT
CDR3aa: CASSPGTGYGQPQHF

j_gene: TRBJ2-7
abundance: .
d_gene: TRBD1
len: 13
v_gene: TRBV10-2
CDR3nt: TGCGCCACCCGGACAGGGGGCTCGCTGGAGCAGTACTTC
CDR3aa: CATRTGGSLEQYF